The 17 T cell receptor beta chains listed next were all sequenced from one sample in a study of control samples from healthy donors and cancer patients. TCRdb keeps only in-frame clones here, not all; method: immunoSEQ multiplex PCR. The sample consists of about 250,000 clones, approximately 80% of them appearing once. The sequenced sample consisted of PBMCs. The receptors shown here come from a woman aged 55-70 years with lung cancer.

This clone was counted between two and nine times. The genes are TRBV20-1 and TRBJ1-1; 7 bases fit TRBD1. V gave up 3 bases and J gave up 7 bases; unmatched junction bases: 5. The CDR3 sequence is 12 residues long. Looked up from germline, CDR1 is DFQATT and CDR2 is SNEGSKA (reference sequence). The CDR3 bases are TGCAGTGCTAGTGGGACAGCCTTTGAAGCTTTCTTT. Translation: CSASGTAFEAFF.

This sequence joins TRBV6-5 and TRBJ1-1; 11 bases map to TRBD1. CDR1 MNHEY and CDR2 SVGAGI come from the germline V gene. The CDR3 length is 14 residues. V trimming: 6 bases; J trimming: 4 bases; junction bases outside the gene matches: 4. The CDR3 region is CASRLGTGGTEAFF. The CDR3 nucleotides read TGTGCCAGCAGGCTCGGGACAGGGGGCACTGAAGCTTTCTTT.

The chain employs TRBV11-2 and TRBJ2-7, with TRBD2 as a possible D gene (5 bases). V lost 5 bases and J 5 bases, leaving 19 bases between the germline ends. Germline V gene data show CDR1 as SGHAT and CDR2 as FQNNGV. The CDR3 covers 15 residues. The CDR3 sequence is CASSVDSLADDEQYF. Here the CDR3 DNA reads TGTGCCAGCAGCGTCGATAGTCTAGCCGATGACGAGCAGTACTTC.

The CDR3 sequence is CASSLDREETQYF. For the CDR3, the DNA is TGCGCCAGCAGCTTGGACAGGGAGGAGACCCAGTACTTC. V and J are TRBV5-1 and TRBJ2-5, with D tentatively TRBD1 (6 bases). The germline CDR1 and CDR2 sequences are SGHRS and YFSETQ. V was clipped by 0 bases and J by 5 bases, with 8 bases between them. The CDR3 consists of 13 residues.

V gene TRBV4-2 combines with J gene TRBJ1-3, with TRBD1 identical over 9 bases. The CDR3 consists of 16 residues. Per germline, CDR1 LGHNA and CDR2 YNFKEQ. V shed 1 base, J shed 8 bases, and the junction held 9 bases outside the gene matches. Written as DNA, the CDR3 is TGTGCCAGCAGCCAAGGCCAACAGGGGGCGAGGTACACCATATATTTT. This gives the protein CASSQGQQGARYTIYF.

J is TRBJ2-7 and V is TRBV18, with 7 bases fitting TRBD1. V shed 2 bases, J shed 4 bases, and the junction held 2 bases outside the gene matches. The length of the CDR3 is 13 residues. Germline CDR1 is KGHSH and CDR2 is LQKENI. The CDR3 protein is CASSPAGGYEQYF. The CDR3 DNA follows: TGTGCCAGCTCACCAGCAGGGGGATACGAGCAGTACTTC.

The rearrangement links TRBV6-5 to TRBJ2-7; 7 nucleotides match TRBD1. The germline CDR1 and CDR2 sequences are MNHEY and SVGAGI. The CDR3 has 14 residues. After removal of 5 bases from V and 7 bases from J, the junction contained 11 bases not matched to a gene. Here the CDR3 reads CASSIRDSTIEQYF. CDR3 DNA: TGTGCCAGCAGTATCCGGGACAGTACGATTGAGCAGTACTTC.

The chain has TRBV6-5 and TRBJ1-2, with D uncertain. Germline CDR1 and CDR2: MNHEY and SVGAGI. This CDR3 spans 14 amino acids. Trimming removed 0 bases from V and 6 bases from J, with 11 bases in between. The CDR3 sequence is CASSYSTYPDGYTF. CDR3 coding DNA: TGTGCCAGCAGTTACTCGACTTATCCGGATGGCTACACCTTC.

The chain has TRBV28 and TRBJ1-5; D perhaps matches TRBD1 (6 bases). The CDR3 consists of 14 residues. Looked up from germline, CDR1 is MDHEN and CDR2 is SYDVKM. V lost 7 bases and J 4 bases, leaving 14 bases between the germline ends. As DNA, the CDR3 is TGTGCCAGCACCATAGGGCAGGGGAATCAGCCCCAGCATTTT. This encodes CASTIGQGNQPQHF.

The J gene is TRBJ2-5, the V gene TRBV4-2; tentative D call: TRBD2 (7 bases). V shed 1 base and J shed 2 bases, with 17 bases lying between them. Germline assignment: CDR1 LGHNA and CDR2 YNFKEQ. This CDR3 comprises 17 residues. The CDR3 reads CASSQGAGGRNQETQYF. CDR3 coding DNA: TGTGCCAGCAGCCAAGGGGCCGGGGGGCGAAATCAAGAGACCCAGTACTTC.

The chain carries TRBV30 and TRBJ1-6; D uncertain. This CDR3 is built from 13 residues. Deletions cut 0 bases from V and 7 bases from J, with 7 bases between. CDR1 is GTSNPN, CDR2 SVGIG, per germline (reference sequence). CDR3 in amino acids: CAWSVLSNSPLHF. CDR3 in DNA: TGTGCCTGGAGTGTACTCTCGAATTCACCCCTCCACTTT.

CDR3 DNA: TGTGCCAGCAGTGAAGCACACACCGGGGAGCTGTTTTTT. This translates into CASSEAHTGELFF. The chain links TRBV2 to TRBJ2-2, with D uncertain. The CDR3 is 13 amino acids. The ends were cut back, 0 bases at V and 3 bases at J, with 2 bases in the middle. Looked up from germline, CDR1 is SNHLY and CDR2 is FYNNEI.

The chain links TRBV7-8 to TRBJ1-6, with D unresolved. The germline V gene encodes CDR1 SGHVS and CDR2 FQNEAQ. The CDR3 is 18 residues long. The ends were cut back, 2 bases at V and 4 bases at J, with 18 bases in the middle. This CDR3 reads CASSLSGKAALYNSPLHF. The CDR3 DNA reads TGTGCCAGCAGCTTAAGTGGAAAGGCCGCTTTGTATAATTCACCCCTCCACTTT.

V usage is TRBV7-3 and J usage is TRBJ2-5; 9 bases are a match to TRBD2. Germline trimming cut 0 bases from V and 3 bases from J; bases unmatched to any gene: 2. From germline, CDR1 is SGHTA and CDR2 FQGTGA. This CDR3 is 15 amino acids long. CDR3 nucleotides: TGTGCCAGCAGCTTAACCCGACTAGCGGAAGAGACCCAGTACTTC. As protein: CASSLTRLAEETQYF. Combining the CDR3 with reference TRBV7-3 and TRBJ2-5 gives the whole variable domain GAGVSQTPSNKVTEKGKYVELRCDPISGHTALYWYRQSLGQGPEFLIYFQGTGAADDSGLPNDRFFAVRPEGSVSTLKIQRTERGDSAVYLCASSLTRLAEETQYFGPGTRLLVL.

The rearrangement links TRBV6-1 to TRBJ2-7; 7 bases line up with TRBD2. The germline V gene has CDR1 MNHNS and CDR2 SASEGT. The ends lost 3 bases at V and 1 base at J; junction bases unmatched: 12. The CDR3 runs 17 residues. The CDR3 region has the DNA TGTGCCAGCAGTGACCCCCCCTGGGGGGGTGGGTCCTACGAGCAGTACTTC. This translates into CASSDPPWGGGSYEQYF.

CDR3 DNA: TGTGCCAGCAGTGAAACCGTCAGGTTTAGCAATCAGCCCCAGCATTTT. Translated, it gives CASSETVRFSNQPQHF. The V gene is TRBV6-1, the J gene TRBJ1-5; unclear D gene. V was cut by 2 bases and J by 0 bases, with 11 bases left in between. CDR1 MNHNS and CDR2 SASEGT come from the germline V gene. The CDR3 sequence is 16 residues long.

CDR3 protein: CASSQVGQVSAREVKYGYTF. CDR3 coding DNA: TGCGCCAGCAGCCAAGTCGGGCAGGTCAGCGCCCGAGAAGTCAAATATGGCTACACCTTC. The chain uses TRBV4-1 and TRBJ1-2; D unclear. Trimming shortened V by 1 base and J by 5 bases, and 29 bases separated the two germline ends. There are 20 residues in the CDR3. Germline values: CDR1 MGHRA, CDR2 YSYEKL.